This T cell receptor (beta chain) was captured in a study of cytomegalovirus exposure and HLA in healthy donors. Whole-study context: A data release that came early held tens of millions of unique TCRs from HLA-typed donors.

This clone was picked up one time. What it binds is unknown. The CDR3 has 14 residues. J gave up 2 bases and V 6 bases, and 5 bases lay outside the gene matches. Germline assignment: CDR1 LGHNA and CDR2 YSLEER. Overall study results and limits: The sole available immune exposure information was CMV serostatus. Generally TCR sequences proved uncommon, though certain public TCRs appeared in numerous donors.

The PCR made use of 60 Vbeta and 13 Jbeta primers. This table comes from immunoSEQ multiplex PCR, and its TCRdb copy is limited to in-frame clones, with some not included. The data contain 160,000 or so clones, about 82% of them singletons. This TCR was recovered from a woman aged 25 to 45 in good health and CMV-seropositive. The source material was PBMCs. This rearrangement joins TRBV4-3 to TRBJ2-7, with TRBD1 identical over 9 bases. The CDR3 loop reads CASSSRTGAYEQYF. The CDR3, as DNA: TGCGCCAGCAGTTCCCGGACAGGGGCCTACGAGCAGTACTTC.